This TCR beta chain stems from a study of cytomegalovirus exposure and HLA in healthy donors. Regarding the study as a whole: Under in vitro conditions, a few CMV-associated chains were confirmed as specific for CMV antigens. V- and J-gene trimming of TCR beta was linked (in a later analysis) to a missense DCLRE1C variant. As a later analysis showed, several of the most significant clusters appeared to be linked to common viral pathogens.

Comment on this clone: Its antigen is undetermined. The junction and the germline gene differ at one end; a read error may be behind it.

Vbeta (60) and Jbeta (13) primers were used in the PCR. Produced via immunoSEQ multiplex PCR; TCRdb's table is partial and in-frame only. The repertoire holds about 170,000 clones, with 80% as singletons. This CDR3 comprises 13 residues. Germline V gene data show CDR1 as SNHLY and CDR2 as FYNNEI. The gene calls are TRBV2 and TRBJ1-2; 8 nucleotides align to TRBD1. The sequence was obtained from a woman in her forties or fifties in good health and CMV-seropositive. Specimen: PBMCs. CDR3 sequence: CASRIGTGDGYAF. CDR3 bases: TGTGCCAGCAGGATAGGGACAGGAGATGGCTACGCCTTC. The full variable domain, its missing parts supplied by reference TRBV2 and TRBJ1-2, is EPEVTQTPSHQVTQMGQEVILRCVPISNHLYFYWYRQILGQKVEFLVSFYNNEISEKSEIFDDQFSVERPDGSNFTLKIRSTKLEDSAMYFCASRIGTGDGYAFGSGTRLTVV.